These 17 T cell receptor beta chains originate from one sample sequenced in a study of metastatic and nonmetastatic thyroid tumors. TCRdb re-called clones via MiXCR from the PCR reads. The sample carries 10,000 or so clones, roughly 30% recorded once. Among the patients, none had received any treatment before thyroid surgery. Material for sequencing was tumor tissue. The receptors stem from a female donor with papillary thyroid cancer or a benign thyroid nodule (not recorded which). Some clones in this sample may be carry-over from other donors' samples.

The rearrangement joins TRBV6-1 to TRBJ1-1; D not certain. V gave up 3 bases and J gave up 7 bases, with 9 bases separating them. Per germline, CDR1 MNHNS and CDR2 SASEGT. CDR3 length equals 12 residues. CDR3 residues: CASSDGKLEAFF. The CDR3 nucleotides read TGTGCCAGCAGTGACGGCAAACTTGAAGCTTTCTTT.

This clone is medium-sized in the sample. The chain has TRBV6-1 and TRBJ2-5; tentatively, D is TRBD2 (7 bases). V dropped 5 bases and J dropped 4 bases, with 26 bases sitting between them. This CDR3 region has 18 residues. CDR1 is MNHNS and CDR2 is SASEGT in the germline V gene. CDR3 bases: TGTGCCAGCAGTTTAGCCACGACCGGGGGGCTTAGAGGAGAGACCCAGTACTTC. This translates into CASSLATTGGLRGETQYF.

J is TRBJ1-5 and V is TRBV6-2 or TRBV6-3, with D unclear. V was trimmed by 5 bases and J by 7 bases, leaving 12 bases between them. Per the germline V gene, CDR1 is MNHEY and CDR2 is SVGEGT. The CDR3 has 13 amino acids. The CDR3 reads CASSPETLQPQHF. CDR3 in DNA: TGTGCCAGCAGTCCCGAGACCCTCCAGCCCCAGCATTTT.

This clone was seen repeatedly, ten times or more. The rearrangement uses TRBV4-1 and TRBJ1-1; tentative D call: TRBD1 (5 bases). V dropped 1 base and J dropped 6 bases, with 12 bases sitting between them. CDR3 size: 14 residues. Germline loops: CDR1 MGHRA, CDR2 YSYEKL. Here the CDR3 reads CASSQVAGSAEAFF. The CDR3, as DNA: TGCGCCAGCAGCCAAGTTGCAGGGTCCGCTGAAGCTTTCTTT.

The chain employs TRBV7-2 and TRBJ1-2, with 9 bases matching TRBD1. The V and J ends lost 5 bases and 5 bases, in that order; junction bases with no gene match: 6. The CDR3 loop spans 14 amino acids. CDR1 and CDR2 (germline): SGHTA, FQGNSA. The CDR3 loop reads CASSPGQGRYGYTF. The CDR3, as DNA: TGTGCCAGCAGCCCCGGACAGGGGAGGTATGGCTACACCTTC.

This clone has just one count. The chain carries TRBV30 and TRBJ1-4; 8 nucleotides match TRBD1. Germline loops: CDR1 GTSNPN, CDR2 SVGIG (reference sequence). The CDR3 covers 14 residues. J was trimmed by 7 bases and V by 1 base; bases with no gene match: 5. The CDR3 loop is CAWSGQGRSEKLFF. The CDR3 DNA follows: TGTGCCTGGAGTGGACAGGGGCGGAGTGAAAAACTGTTTTTT.

This clone was counted many times. This chain links TRBV3-1 with TRBJ2-1; a possible D gene is TRBD1 (6 bases). This CDR3 spans 15 amino acids. V was clipped by 0 bases and J by 6 bases, with 12 bases between them. The germline CDR1 and CDR2 sequences are LGHDT and YNNKEL (reference sequence). This CDR3 is CASSQEGRGGNEQFF. The CDR3 bases are TGTGCCAGCAGCCAAGAAGGCAGGGGCGGCAATGAGCAGTTCTTC.

This clone was recorded a few times. The rearrangement joins TRBV7-2 to TRBJ2-1, with TRBD1 as a possible D gene (5 bases). This CDR3 has 14 residues. V lost 1 base to trimming and J lost 8 bases, with 12 bases between them. Germline V gene data show CDR1 as SGHTA and CDR2 as FQGNSA. CDR3 residues: CASSLGPGQDEQFF. The CDR3 DNA reads TGTGCCAGCAGCTTAGGACCAGGGCAGGATGAGCAGTTCTTC.

The genes are TRBV15 and TRBJ2-1; 9 positions agree with TRBD1. The CDR3 consists of 18 residues. The germline gives CDR1 LNHNV, CDR2 YYDKDF (reference sequence). J gave up 6 bases and V 1 base, and 13 bases lay outside the gene matches. Written as DNA, the CDR3 is TGTGCCACCAGCAGAGCCCTCGTCACCGGGACAGGGAGCAATGAGCAGTTCTTC. This translates into CATSRALVTGTGSNEQFF.

This clone was seen a handful of times. A read error may account for a junction end that differs from germline. The V and J genes are TRBV6-1 and TRBJ2-1, with 9 bases identical to TRBD2. The CDR3 has 16 amino acids. Germline CDR1 MNHNS, CDR2 SASEGT. This CDR3 reads CASSPTSGSIVNEQFF. CDR3 coding DNA: TGTGCCAGCAGCCCGACTAGCGGTAGTATTGTGAATGAGCAGTTCTTT.

This clone was observed a handful of times. The rearrangement links TRBV12-3 or TRBV12-4 to TRBJ2-1; 13 bases map to TRBD2. This CDR3 is built from 17 residues. The V gene end was trimmed by 9 bases and the J gene end by 6 bases; junction bases not matched to a gene: 14. The CDR3: CASILSRTSGSTNEQFF. The CDR3 DNA follows: TGTGCCAGTATTTTATCCAGGACTAGCGGGAGCACCAATGAGCAGTTCTTC.

The rearrangement uses TRBV25-1 and TRBJ2-7, with TRBD1 as a possible D gene (6 bases). The CDR3 loop spans 18 amino acids. Germline CDR1 MGHDK, CDR2 SYGVNS. V lost 6 bases and J lost 0, with 24 bases in between. For the CDR3, the DNA is TGTGCCAGCAGCCCCGGGACAAGACGTTGGGCGAGCTCCTACGAGCAGTACTTC. It is translated as CASSPGTRRWASSYEQYF.

This clone occurred many times. The chain links TRBV3-1 to TRBJ1-1; possibly TRBD1 for D (5 bases). The ends were cut back, 0 bases at V and 5 bases at J, with 13 bases in the middle. This CDR3 contains 15 residues. Germline CDR1 reads LGHDT; CDR2 reads YNNKEL (reference sequence). CDR3 residues: CASSQDWGVGTEAFF. CDR3 in DNA: TGTGCCAGCAGCCAAGATTGGGGGGTAGGAACTGAAGCTTTCTTT.

At least ten counts were recorded for this clone. The rearrangement links TRBV9 to TRBJ2-7; D unresolved. Germline loops: CDR1 SGDLS, CDR2 YYNGEE. The CDR3 consists of 14 residues. Trimming pared 0 bases from V and 6 bases from J, leaving 13 bases between. CDR3 region: CASSVDLSAVEQYF. The CDR3 coding sequence is TGTGCCAGCAGCGTAGATCTCTCCGCGGTCGAGCAGTACTTC. The entire variable domain, with the rest obtained from reference TRBV9 and TRBJ2-7, is as follows: DSGVTQTPKHLITATGQRVTLRCSPRSGDLSVYWYQQSLDQGLQFLIQYYNGEERAKGNILERFSAQQFPDLHSELNLSSLELGDSALYFCASSVDLSAVEQYFGPGTRLTVT.

This clone has just a few counts. The chain couples TRBV5-1 to TRBJ1-6, with a tentative D call TRBD1 (5 bases). The CDR3 is 14 amino acids. V was trimmed by 4 bases and J by 10 bases, leaving 15 bases between them. Per the germline V gene, CDR1 is SGHRS and CDR2 is YFSETQ. CDR3 sequence: CASSPDGGGSPLHF. The CDR3 DNA reads TGCGCCAGCAGCCCGGACGGGGGAGGGTCACCCCTCCACTTT.

In its sample, this clone is medium-sized (0.01 to 0.1%). The chain carries TRBV5-1 and TRBJ2-7, with D possibly TRBD1 on 5 matching bases. This CDR3 spans 17 amino acids. Per germline, CDR1 SGHRS and CDR2 YFSETQ. Trimming removed 6 bases at V and 0 bases at J, with 22 bases between. This chain's CDR3 is CASTIGAFYNSSYEQYF. The CDR3 DNA reads as TGCGCCAGCACGATAGGGGCATTTTATAACAGCTCCTACGAGCAGTACTTC.

The chain carries TRBV20-1 and TRBJ2-3, with TRBD1 identical over 7 bases. V was clipped by 4 bases and J by 5 bases; unmatched bases: 9. Per germline, CDR1 DFQATT and CDR2 SNEGSKA (reference sequence). The CDR3 has 14 amino acids. CDR3 sequence reads: CSATGSRTGDTQYF. DNA for the CDR3: TGCAGTGCTACTGGGAGTAGGACAGGAGATACGCAGTATTTT.